The 5 T cell receptor beta chains given below trace back to one sample, sequenced in a study of CD8 T cells in ankylosing spondylitis. A single record per CDR3 protein comes from TCRdb applying MiXCR to the 5' RACE reads. The sample shows 200,000 to 250,000 distinct CDR3 sequences, 20% to 30% of them seen only once. Sequencing was carried out using blood, either unsorted or a sorted T cell fraction (not recorded which). Receptors originate from a male donor with ankylosing spondylitis or in good health (not recorded which).

This clonotype was seen only a few times. This chain connects TRBV6-1 to TRBJ2-7, with no clear D. Per the germline V gene, CDR1 is MNHNS and CDR2 is SASEGT. V gave up 4 bases and J gave up 10 bases, with 11 bases separating them. The CDR3 is made up of 11 amino acids. Here the CDR3 DNA reads TGTGCCAGCAGTGGAAACAGACGCCAGTACTTC. The encoded protein is CASSGNRRQYF.

The chain is built from TRBV12-3 or TRBV12-4 and TRBJ1-1; D call uncertain. The CDR3 is made up of 12 amino acids. V was cut by 8 bases and J by 1 base, with 8 bases left in between. CDR3 sequence: CASRVANTEAFF. CDR3 nucleotide sequence: TGTGCCAGCCGGGTGGCGAACACTGAAGCTTTCTTT.

A few counts support this clonotype. The chain uses TRBV5-1 and TRBJ1-2; D might be TRBD1 (5 bases). This CDR3 has 12 amino acids. CDR1 is SGHRS, CDR2 YFSETQ, per germline. The V end was cut by 0 bases, the J end by 10 bases, with 10 bases between. The CDR3 region is CASSLDGGIYTF. CDR3 sequence (DNA): TGCGCCAGCAGCTTGGATGGGGGGATCTACACCTTC.

This clonotype was recorded at least ten times. The chain is built from TRBV28 and TRBJ1-6; the D gene is possibly TRBD1 (6 bases). CDR1 and CDR2 from the germline V gene are MDHEN and SYDVKM. The CDR3 covers 17 residues. Between the trimmed V and J ends, which lost 3 bases and 7 bases, there was a span of 19 bases. The DNA for the CDR3 is TGTGCCAGCAGTTTTAAGGCGGGGGCCCCTGGAAATTCACCCCTCCACTTT. Its protein product is CASSFKAGAPGNSPLHF. Using reference TRBV28 and TRBJ1-6 for the parts outside the CDR3, the full variable domain is DVKVTQSSRYLVKRTGEKVFLECVQDMDHENMFWYRQDPGLGLRLIYFSYDVKMKEKGDIPEGYSVSREKKERFSLILESASTNQTSMYLCASSFKAGAPGNSPLHFGNGTRLTVT.

The chain carries TRBV29-1 and TRBJ2-1; 10 bases map to TRBD2. The CDR3 covers 14 residues. J was trimmed by 4 bases and V by 5 bases; bases with no gene match: 5. Germline CDR1 and CDR2: SQVTM and ANQGSEA. CDR3 region: CSVHKREGYNEQFF. CDR3 nucleotide sequence: TGCAGCGTTCACAAGCGGGAGGGATACAATGAGCAGTTCTTC.